This is a list of T cell receptor beta chains from one sample in a study of cytomegalovirus exposure and HLA in healthy donors. Generated by immunoSEQ multiplex PCR, the TCRdb table keeps only in-frame clones and is missing some. Of under 200,000 clones listed, 80% to 90% are singletons. Sequenced input: PBMCs. The source of these receptors is a woman aged 18-35 years in good health and CMV-seronegative. The CDR3 runs from the conserved cysteine through the conserved F or W. The size entry is marked missing in some rows and otherwise reads once, few, many or a size class.

CDR3,size,V,J
CASSQPGGGAYGYTF,.,TRBV4-1,TRBJ1-2
CASSSIDRSSYEQYF,.,TRBV13,TRBJ2-7
CASSEPPSGVYNEQFF,few,TRBV6-1,TRBJ2-1
CASSSTVGAHEKLFF,.,TRBV9,TRBJ1-4
CASSPGTGGAYNEQFF,.,TRBV18,TRBJ2-1
CASRGGQGSEKLFF,.,TRBV27,TRBJ1-4
CASSPSSASYEQYF,.,TRBV5-1,TRBJ2-7
CASRDSGSYYEQYF,once,TRBV5-1,TRBJ2-7
CASSLPPGEGVDEQYF,.,TRBV7-9,TRBJ2-7
CASSLALSGYGYTF,few,TRBV7-8,TRBJ1-2
CASSFVPVQYF,.,TRBV27,TRBJ2-3
CASTEWGAGADTQYF,.,TRBV27,TRBJ2-3
CASRPQGIYSPLHF,once,TRBV27,TRBJ1-6
CASMRLVNTEAFF,.,TRBV5-1,TRBJ1-1
CASQQGGSPLHF,few,TRBV25-1,TRBJ1-6
CAWSGGGRSYTF,.,TRBV30,TRBJ1-2
CASSRTETAYEQYF,.,TRBV6-6,TRBJ2-7
CASSAIHAGGYTF,once,TRBV6-1,TRBJ1-2
CASSQQGERTEAFF,.,TRBV7-9,TRBJ1-1
CASSQQTPGQGKSPLHF,few,TRBV4-1,TRBJ1-6
CASSYSRQGEFHEQYF,once,TRBV6-5,TRBJ2-7
CASSSQGGTEAFF,.,TRBV7-3,TRBJ1-1
CASSRGREQGYTF,.,TRBV4-1,TRBJ1-2
CASSLKRDGGRVNTEAFF,.,TRBV5-1,TRBJ1-1
CASSGLAGAAGELFF,.,TRBV5-1,TRBJ2-2
CASSPFELREEHGYTF,.,TRBV18,TRBJ1-2
CASTPLDRDTEAFF,.,TRBV2,TRBJ1-1
CASSLASGPAGGELFF,.,TRBV5-1,TRBJ2-2
CASSLTPGNTEAFF,.,TRBV5-4,TRBJ1-1
CASSPQGAWEKLFF,.,TRBV6-5,TRBJ1-4
CASSQRGSENTEAFF,.,TRBV4-1,TRBJ1-1
CASKGFSMNTEAFF,.,TRBV6-5,TRBJ1-1
CASSYTVQGHPQHF,.,TRBV27,TRBJ1-5
CASSLGGQGADYGYTF,.,TRBV7-2,TRBJ1-2
CATAQRGTDTQYF,.,TRBV4-3,TRBJ2-3
CASSFSPRGADGYTF,.,TRBV7-9,TRBJ1-2